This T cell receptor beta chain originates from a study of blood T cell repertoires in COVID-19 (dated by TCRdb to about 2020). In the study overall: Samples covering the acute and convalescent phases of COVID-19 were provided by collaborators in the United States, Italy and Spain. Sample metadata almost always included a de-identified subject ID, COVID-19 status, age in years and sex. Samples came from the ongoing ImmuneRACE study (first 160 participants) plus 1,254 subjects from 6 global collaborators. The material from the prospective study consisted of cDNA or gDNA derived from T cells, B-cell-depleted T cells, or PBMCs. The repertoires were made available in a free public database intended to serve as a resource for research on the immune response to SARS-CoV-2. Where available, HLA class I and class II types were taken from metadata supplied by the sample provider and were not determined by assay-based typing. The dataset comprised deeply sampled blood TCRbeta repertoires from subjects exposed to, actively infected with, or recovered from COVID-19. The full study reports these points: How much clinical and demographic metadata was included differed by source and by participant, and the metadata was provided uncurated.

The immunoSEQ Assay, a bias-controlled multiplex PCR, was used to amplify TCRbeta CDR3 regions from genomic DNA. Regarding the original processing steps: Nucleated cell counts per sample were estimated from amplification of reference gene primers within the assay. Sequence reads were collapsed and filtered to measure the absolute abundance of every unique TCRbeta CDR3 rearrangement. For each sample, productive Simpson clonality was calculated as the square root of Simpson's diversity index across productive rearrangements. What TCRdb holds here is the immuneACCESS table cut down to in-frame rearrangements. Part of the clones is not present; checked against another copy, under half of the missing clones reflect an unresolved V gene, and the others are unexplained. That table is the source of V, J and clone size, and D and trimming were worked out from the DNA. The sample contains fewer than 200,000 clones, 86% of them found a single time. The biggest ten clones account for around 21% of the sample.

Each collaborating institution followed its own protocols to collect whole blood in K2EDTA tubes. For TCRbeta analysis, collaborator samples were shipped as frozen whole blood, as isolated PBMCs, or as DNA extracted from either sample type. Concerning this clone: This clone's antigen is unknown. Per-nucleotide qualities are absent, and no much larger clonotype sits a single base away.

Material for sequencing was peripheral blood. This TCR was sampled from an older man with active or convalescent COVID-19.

CDR3 reads: CASSTQGAGAGYTF. The nucleotides read TGCGCCAGCAGCACTCAGGGGGCAGGGGCTGGCTACACCTTC. This chain is built from TRBV5-1 and TRBJ1-2; 8 of the junction bases match TRBD1. From its cysteine to its phenylalanine, the CDR3 spans 14 amino acids. The entry retains the CDR3 DNA only, 42 bases that are in frame from base 1. According to the germline V gene, CDR1 reads SGHRS and CDR2 reads YFSETQ. Trimmed from V: 4 bases; trimmed from J: 7 bases; junction bases lacking a gene match: 9.